The rows below give T cell receptor beta chains drawn from one sample of a study of blood T cell repertoires in COVID-19. Method: immunoSEQ multiplex PCR; TCRdb's copy keeps in-frame clones and lacks some. Altogether about 310,000 clones are present, about 90% being singletons, with the ten largest covering approximately 8.1%. Sequences were obtained from peripheral blood. Receptor source: a woman in her fifties or sixties who had recovered from COVID-19. Both conserved end residues are trimmed from each CDR3.

v_call,cdr3_aa
TRBV10-3,AISVRTGVNEQY
TRBV6-5,ASRGQGAYYGYT
TRBV19,ASSAPGTVGQY
TRBV23-1,ASSQSTIRTDTQY
TRBV9,ASSAPLLGGPTGELF
TRBV6-1,ASSETGASGNTIY
TRBV30,AWSDRSREQF
TRBV27,ASSFDREYYEQY
TRBV18,ASSPLIRDRASPLH
TRBV6-2/TRBV6-3,ASSYTTGLGSPLH
TRBV28,ASSLTGEEQY
TRBV15,ATSYSSGGSYEQY
TRBV27,ASSLGGLSGQPQH
TRBV30,AWSGRGLNYGYT
TRBV7-9,ASSLSVAEVETQY
TRBV7-9,ASNIGGYNEQF
TRBV6-6,ASSSDRWVNTEAF
TRBV4-3,ASSRGLAGEAYEQY
TRBV9,ASSPYRGAGGVRSTDTQY
TRBV5-6,ASSWRQGNQPQH
TRBV7-6,ASSLGRRTEAF
TRBV30,AWSSGIYEQY
TRBV3-1/TRBV3-2,ASSPASGNHGDTQY
TRBV28,ASRREQELGSPLH
TRBV29-1,SVASGGPYEQY
TRBV5-1,ASSLETGDTEAF
TRBV6-6,ASSSSTGSDTQY
TRBV4-3,ASSFTLPGLAQSEQY
TRBV2,ASIRTSKRTEAF
TRBV19,ASSGDTGELF
TRBV27,ASSQLRGRNSYNEQF
TRBV29-1,SVGAAQGSTEAF
TRBV5-6,ASDLQGDLYNEQF
TRBV6-5,ASSLNPLYEQY
TRBV19,ASISPGGSGCNEKLF
TRBV15,ATSRDPRAQY
TRBV5-1,ASSLAGQTNYGYT
TRBV7-9,ASSLWGRTSGNTGELF
TRBV7-2,ASSLGLAADTQY
TRBV3-1/TRBV3-2,ASSQVPGGSLWETQY
TRBV6-1,ASSEGGNWEKLF
TRBV27,ASSPQADSYEQY
TRBV4-3,ASSQTVGGGYQGGEQF
TRBV5-1,ASSSGGLMNTEAF
TRBV28,ASSSRQGFDQPQH
TRBV27,ASSSAPGQGYGYT
TRBV19,ASEADTQY
TRBV19,ASSIPRTGSPGELF
TRBV7-2,ASGAFGTSYEQY
TRBV7-8,ASSRDFYGYT
TRBV15,ATSRERTSGLADTQY
TRBV10-3,AIAGQGSTEAF